This T cell receptor beta chain emerged from a study of blood T cell repertoires in COVID-19 (dated by TCRdb to 2020 to 2021). Regarding the research as a whole: Samples from collaborators originated in the United States, Italy and Spain and spanned both the acute and convalescent phases of COVID-19. A freely available public database, intended as a resource for researchers studying the immune response to SARS-CoV-2, is where the repertoires were released. The prospective study material was composed of cDNA or gDNA derived from T cells, B-cell-depleted T cells, or PBMCs. A de-identified subject ID, COVID-19 status, age in years and sex were almost always included in the sample metadata. The samples were drawn from the first 160 participants of the ongoing ImmuneRACE study and from roughly 1,300 subjects provided by 6 global collaborators. The dataset comprised deeply sampled blood TCRbeta repertoires from subjects exposed to, actively infected with, or recovered from COVID-19. HLA class I and class II types, where available, came from metadata supplied by the sample provider rather than from assay-based typing.

Trimming removed 3 bases from V and 4 bases from J; the gene matches leave 16 bases unexplained. Inclusive of the bounding cysteine and phenylalanine, the CDR3 is 18 residues long. Only CDR3 DNA remains: 54 bases, in frame from the first base. From a lookup of the germline V gene, CDR1 and CDR2 are MGHRA and YSYEKL. Whole blood was collected in K2EDTA tubes by collaborating institutions according to the institutions' own protocols. Collaborator samples were shipped for TCRbeta analysis as frozen whole blood, isolated PBMCs, or DNA extracted from either sample type. The immunoSEQ Assay, a bias-controlled multiplex PCR, was used to amplify TCRbeta CDR3 regions from genomic DNA. The published analysis was carried out like this. Within the assay, amplification of reference gene primers was used to estimate how many nucleated cells each sample contained. To quantify the absolute abundance of each unique TCRbeta CDR3 rearrangement, sequence reads were collapsed and filtered. Productive Simpson clonality was computed per sample as the square root of Simpson's diversity index over productive rearrangements. TCRdb's version of the immuneACCESS table is confined to in-frame rearrangements and falls short of the full clone set. An unresolved V gene accounts for under half of the shortfall where checked; the remainder is of unknown origin. The D gene and trimming were derived from the DNA, and the V and J assignments and clone size from that table. The sample table shows around 220,000 clones, and approximately 90% are seen once. The ten largest make up less than 4.5% of the sample.

General findings and caveats noted by the study authors: The amount of clinical and demographic metadata varied by source and participant and was provided uncurated.

A remark on this clone: Its antigen is unknown. Base qualities are not provided; no much larger clone lies one nucleotide away.

Sequencing was carried out using peripheral blood. This receptor chain uses TRBV4-1 and TRBJ1-1, and 8 junction bases match TRBD1. This TCR was sampled from a middle-aged man with acute or convalescent COVID-19. The CDR3 region has the sequence CASSHELGDRRASTEAFF. The DNA sequence is given as TGCGCCAGCAGCCATGAACTCGGGGACAGGCGGGCGAGCACTGAAGCTTTCTTT.